This paragraph covers one T cell receptor beta chain sequence. Primers included in the PCR were 60 Vbeta and 13 Jbeta primers. Using immunoSEQ multiplex PCR, the repertoire was profiled, and TCRdb retains in-frame clones only, with some absent. The sample includes fewer than 250,000 clones, just under 75% of them seen just once. These data belong to a study of cytomegalovirus exposure and HLA in healthy donors. Sequencing was carried out using PBMCs. This receptor was obtained from a man aged 25 to 45 in good health and CMV-seropositive.

The CDR3 bases are TGTGCCATCAGTTCTCTCGGGACTAGCGGGGGGGTCTCCTACGAGCAGTACTTC. Translated, it gives CAISSLGTSGGVSYEQYF. The chain recombines TRBV10-3 with TRBJ2-7, with TRBD2 identical over 16 bases. V shed 5 bases, J shed 0 bases, and the junction held 7 bases outside the gene matches. The CDR3 has 18 amino acids. The germline V gene has CDR1 ENHRY and CDR2 SYGVKD.